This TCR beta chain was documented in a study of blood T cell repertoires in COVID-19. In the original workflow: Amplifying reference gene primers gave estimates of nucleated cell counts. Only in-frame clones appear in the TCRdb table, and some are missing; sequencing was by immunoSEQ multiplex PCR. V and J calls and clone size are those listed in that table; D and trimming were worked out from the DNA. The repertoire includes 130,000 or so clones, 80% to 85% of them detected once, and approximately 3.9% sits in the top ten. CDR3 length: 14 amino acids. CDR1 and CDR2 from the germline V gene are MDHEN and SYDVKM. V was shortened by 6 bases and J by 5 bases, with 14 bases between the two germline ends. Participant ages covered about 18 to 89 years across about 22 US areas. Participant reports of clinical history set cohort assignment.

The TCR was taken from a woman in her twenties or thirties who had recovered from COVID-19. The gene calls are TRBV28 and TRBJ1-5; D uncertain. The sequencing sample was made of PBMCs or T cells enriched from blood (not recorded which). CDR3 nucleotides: TGTGCCAGCAGGGATACCCGGCGGCATCAGCCCCAGCATTTT. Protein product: CASRDTRRHQPQHF.